Listed below are T cell receptor beta chains from one sample, sequenced in a study of radiation and T cells in renal cell carcinoma. TCRdb's table, derived via immunoSEQ multiplex PCR, lists solely in-frame clones and lacks some. The table records approximately 23,000 clones, over 75% of them present only once. The sequencing here drew on blood, taken from a patient whose treatment included radiotherapy and nephrectomy. These receptors all stem from a man aged 60-69 years with renal cell carcinoma. CDR3s include the opening cysteine and the closing phenylalanine or tryptophan. The order of the fields is CDR3 length, V gene, J gene, clone size, D gene, CDR3 protein, CDR3 DNA. D genes are given only for firm matches. Clone size is not always given. Where it is, it says once, few, many or a class for expanded clones.

>13|TRBV29-1|TRBJ2-7|NA|NA
CSVVAGWYSEQYF
TGCAGCGTTGTTGCAGGGTGGTATTCCGAGCAGTACTTC
>15|TRBV7-2|TRBJ2-3|NA|TRBD2
CASSFSGVSTDTQYF
TGTGCCAGCAGCTTTAGCGGGGTTAGCACAGATACGCAGTATTTT
>13|TRBV7-6|TRBJ2-7|NA|NA
CASSLDSSYEQYF
TGTGCCAGCAGCTTAGACAGTTCCTACGAGCAGTACTTC
>14|TRBV7-6|TRBJ2-3|few|NA
CASSSASRTDTQYF
TGTGCCAGCAGCTCCGCCTCGCGCACAGATACGCAGTATTTT
>11|TRBV20-1|TRBJ2-7|once|NA
CSLIQGGEQYF
TGCAGTTTAATACAGGGAGGCGAGCAGTACTTC
>19|TRBV7-2|TRBJ2-3|few|NA
CASSQGDGTRGKGTDTQYF
TGTGCCAGCAGCCAAGGGGATGGGACCAGGGGAAAAGGGACAGATACGCAGTATTTT
>14|TRBV2|TRBJ1-3|NA|NA
CASTREGGENTIYF
TGTGCCAGCACTAGAGAGGGCGGAGAAAACACCATATATTTT
>14|TRBV27|TRBJ2-7|once|NA
CASSLRWGTGEQYF
TGTGCCAGCAGTTTAAGGTGGGGAACGGGCGAGCAGTACTTC
>16|TRBV4-1|TRBJ2-7|NA|TRBD2
CASSQGLAGRTYEQYF
TGCGCCAGCAGCCAAGGACTAGCGGGAAGAACCTACGAGCAGTACTTC
>14|TRBV19|TRBJ1-1|few|TRBD1
CASQGVYPPTEAFF
TGTGCCAGTCAGGGGGTCTATCCCCCCACTGAAGCTTTCTTT
>16|TRBV7-2|TRBJ2-1|NA|TRBD2
CASSSRGTSWANEQFF
TGTGCCAGCAGCTCGCGGGGGACTAGTTGGGCTAATGAGCAGTTCTTC
>14|TRBV7-2|TRBJ2-7|NA|NA
CASSSRQASYEQYF
TGTGCCAGCAGCTCGCGACAGGCCTCCTACGAGCAGTACTTC
>14|TRBV9|TRBJ2-7|NA|TRBD2
CASSATSGTYEQYF
TGTGCCAGCAGCGCGACTAGCGGTACCTACGAGCAGTACTTC
>14|TRBV7-2|TRBJ2-7|NA|TRBD2
CASSSGLAGAEQYF
TGTGCCAGCAGCTCGGGACTAGCGGGAGCCGAGCAGTACTTC
>14|TRBV6-1|TRBJ2-3|NA|NA
CASRLGLGADTQYF
TGTGCCAGCAGGCTCGGGCTTGGCGCAGATACGCAGTATTTT